The 20 T cell receptor beta chains listed next were all sequenced from one sample in a study of cytomegalovirus exposure and HLA in healthy donors. The primer mix had 60 Vbeta and 13 Jbeta primers. Profiled with immunoSEQ multiplex PCR; TCRdb holds only in-frame clones, not every one. The table has 150,000 to 200,000 clones, approximately 67% seen once. The sequenced sample consisted of PBMCs. The receptors derive from a woman between 18 and 29 years old in good health and CMV-seropositive.

The rearrangement joins TRBV7-9 to TRBJ2-7; 8 bases map to TRBD1. Germline CDR1 and CDR2: SEHNR and FQNEAQ (reference sequence). With 4 bases clipped from V and 1 base from J, the junction kept 6 bases outside the gene matches. This CDR3 region has 15 residues. The CDR3 DNA sequence: TGTGCCAGCAGCTACGGACAGGGTAATTCCTACGAGCAGTACTTC. The encoded protein is CASSYGQGNSYEQYF.

This clone was seen once. The J gene is TRBJ2-7, the V gene TRBV28; maybe TRBD1 (6 bases). Per the germline V gene, CDR1 is MDHEN and CDR2 is SYDVKM. CDR3 length: 13 residues. Trimming removed 6 bases from V and 4 bases from J, with 13 bases in between. CDR3 coding DNA: TGTGCCAGCAGGGACAGCAATCTTTACGAGCAGTACTTC. This translates into CASRDSNLYEQYF.

V and J are TRBV19 and TRBJ2-7; TRBD2 matches 7 bases. The CDR3 has 14 residues. Trimming at V came to 3 bases and at J to 0 bases, leaving 2 bases not matched to a gene. Germline CDR1 LNHDA, CDR2 SQIVND (reference sequence). CDR3 DNA sequence: TGTGCCAGTAGTATCAGCGGGGACTCCTACGAGCAGTACTTC. Amino acids: CASSISGDSYEQYF.

To note about this clone: The junction does not match germline at one end; this may be a read error. The chain has TRBV7-7 and TRBJ2-1; 7 bases line up with TRBD1. The germline V gene encodes CDR1 SSHAT and CDR2 FNYEAQ (reference sequence). This CDR3 contains 13 residues. The chain's CDR3 is CASSLTGVNEQFF. The CDR3 DNA reads as TGTGCTAGCAGCTTAACAGGGGTCAATGAGCAGTTCTTC. The full variable domain, rest sourced from reference TRBV7-7 and TRBJ2-1, is GAGVSQSPRYKVTKRGQDVTLRCDPISSHATLYWYQQALGQGPEFLTYFNYEAQPDKSGLPSDRFSAERPEGSISTLTIQRTEQRDSAMYRCASSLTGVNEQFFGPGTRLTVL.

The V and J genes are TRBV28 and TRBJ1-1; a possible D gene is TRBD1 (5 bases). Germline lookup yields CDR1 MDHEN and CDR2 SYDVKM. This CDR3 has 15 residues. The ends were cut back, 6 bases at V and 1 base at J, with 15 bases in the middle. The CDR3, as DNA: TGTGCCAGCAGATCCTTAGGGGAGGGGAACACTGAAGCTTTCTTT. Translated: CASRSLGEGNTEAFF.

This clone has only a few counts. The chain combines TRBV18 with TRBJ1-2, with 7 bases identical to TRBD1. The CDR3 sequence is 14 residues long. Looked up from germline, CDR1 is KGHSH and CDR2 is LQKENI. V lost 3 bases, J lost 4 bases, and 5 bases stayed unmatched. CDR3 in DNA: TGTGCCAGCTCACCTCAGACAGGGACCTATGGCTACACCTTC. Its translation: CASSPQTGTYGYTF.

The chain uses TRBV19 and TRBJ2-1; TRBD2 matches at 10 bases. With V trimmed by 5 bases and J by 5 bases, 9 bases remained unmatched. Per germline, CDR1 LNHDA and CDR2 SQIVND (reference sequence). The CDR3 spans 16 residues. The CDR3 nucleotides read TGTGCCAGTAGTTTCTCCTGGACTAGCGGTAACAATGAGCAGTTCTTC. Amino acid sequence: CASSFSWTSGNNEQFF.

The chain uses TRBV11-2 and TRBJ1-1; TRBD1 aligns across 7 bases. Trimming removed 7 bases from V and 11 bases from J; junction bases left unmatched: 13. Germline assignment: CDR1 SGHAT and CDR2 FQNNGV. The CDR3 has 13 residues. CDR3 coding DNA: TGTGCCAGCACTACCGACAGGGTGACCTACGCTTTCTTT. Protein: CASTTDRVTYAFF.

This clone was seen a single time. The V gene is TRBV4-1, the J gene TRBJ2-5; 10 bases align to TRBD1. Per germline, CDR1 MGHRA and CDR2 YSYEKL. The CDR3 extends over 14 amino acids. V shed 5 bases, J shed 11 bases, and the junction held 11 bases outside the gene matches. The CDR3 DNA follows: TGCGCCAGCAGCTTAGGGACAGGGGTAGAAAGGCAGTACTTC. It translates to CASSLGTGVERQYF.

The genes are TRBV7-3 and TRBJ1-1; 9 bases map to TRBD1. V lost 1 base to trimming and J lost 0 bases; unmatched junction nucleotides: 9. Germline assignment: CDR1 SGHTA and CDR2 FQGTGA. The CDR3 loop spans 18 amino acids. The DNA of the CDR3 is TGTGCCAGCAGCTTAAGCGGGGGGACAGGGCTCATGAACACTGAAGCTTTCTTT. It translates to CASSLSGGTGLMNTEAFF.

This clone appeared a few times. This rearrangement joins TRBV28 to TRBJ1-5; 8 bases align to TRBD1. V was clipped by 5 bases and J by 5 bases; unmatched bases: 5. The CDR3 length is 14 residues. The V gene's germline CDR1 is MDHEN and CDR2 SYDVKM. CDR3 amino acids: CASSLGTGHQPQHF. CDR3 in DNA: TGTGCCAGCAGTCTAGGGACAGGCCATCAGCCCCAGCATTTT. Full variable domain (remainder filled in from reference TRBV28 and TRBJ1-5): DVKVTQSSRYLVKRTGEKVFLECVQDMDHENMFWYRQDPGLGLRLIYFSYDVKMKEKGDIPEGYSVSREKKERFSLILESASTNQTSMYLCASSLGTGHQPQHFGDGTRLSIL.

J is TRBJ1-2 and V is TRBV6-5, with TRBD1 as a possible D gene (6 bases). V was clipped by 5 bases and J by 5 bases, with 12 bases between them. This CDR3 is built from 13 residues. Germline CDR1 MNHEY, CDR2 SVGAGI. CDR3 amino acids: CASSRQVGYGYTF. The CDR3 DNA reads TGTGCCAGCAGTCGACAGGTGGGATATGGCTACACCTTC.

The gene calls are TRBV2 and TRBJ1-5; no reliable D call. In germline, CDR1 is SNHLY, CDR2 FYNNEI. V was trimmed by 5 bases and J by 1 base, leaving 6 bases between them. The CDR3 extends over 13 amino acids. The CDR3 DNA reads TGTGCCAGCAGTCGTGAGAGCAATCAGCCCCAGCATTTT. As protein: CASSRESNQPQHF.

This clone was detected once. The chain carries TRBV2 and TRBJ2-3; D may match TRBD1 or TRBD2 (9 bases each). The CDR3 is made up of 17 amino acids. Germline lookup yields CDR1 SNHLY and CDR2 FYNNEI. V lost 6 bases, J lost 6 bases, and 25 bases lay in between. CDR3 nucleotides: TGTGCCAGCAGCTGGACAGGGGAGCTAGCGGGACCCGATACGCAGTATTTT. Protein sequence: CASSWTGELAGPDTQYF.

As for this clone: An end of the junction differs from the germline gene, which may be a read error. The chain links TRBV7-7 to TRBJ2-7; tentatively, D is TRBD2 (6 bases). The CDR3 is made up of 16 amino acids. Germline V gene sequence: CDR1 SSHAT, CDR2 FNYEAQ (reference sequence). The CDR3, as DNA: TGTGCTAGCAGCTTAGGAGGTCATGGGGGGACCTACGAGCAGTACTTC. This gives the protein CASSLGGHGGTYEQYF.

This clone is a singleton in its sample. The chain carries TRBV7-2 and TRBJ2-7, with 8 bases aligning to TRBD1. CDR3 length: 14 residues. The ends lost 5 bases at V and 2 bases at J; junction bases unmatched: 5. Germline values: CDR1 SGHTA, CDR2 FQGNSA. In nucleotides, the CDR3 is TGTGCCAGCAGCCCGGGACAGGTTCCCTACGAGCAGTACTTC. As protein: CASSPGQVPYEQYF.

V gene TRBV18 combines with J gene TRBJ2-1, with 10 nucleotides matching TRBD1. V trimming: 1 base; J trimming: 6 bases; junction bases outside the gene matches: 3. The CDR3 has 15 amino acids. Germline CDR1 KGHSH, CDR2 LQKENI. Here the CDR3 reads CASSPLGQGGNEQFF. The CDR3 nucleotides are TGTGCCAGCTCACCACTCGGACAGGGGGGCAATGAGCAGTTCTTC.

The rearrangement uses TRBV6-6 and TRBJ2-1; possible D gene TRBD2, 6 bases. The V end lost 0 bases, the J end lost 8 bases, and 14 bases lay between the germline ends. Germline assignment: CDR1 MNHNY and CDR2 SVGAGI (reference sequence). This CDR3 is 15 amino acids long. In nucleotides, the CDR3 is TGTGCCAGCAGTTACTCCGGGACTGGAGGCGATGAGCAGTTCTTC. Protein sequence: CASSYSGTGGDEQFF.

This chain joins TRBV4-2 and TRBJ1-4; D is uncertain. V was pared by 4 bases and J by 7 bases, with 7 bases between. The CDR3 runs to 12 residues. The V gene's germline CDR1 is LGHNA and CDR2 YNFKEQ. Here the CDR3 reads CASSPHSEKLFF. In nucleotides, the CDR3 is TGTGCCAGCAGCCCCCATAGTGAAAAACTGTTTTTT.

The rearrangement joins TRBV6-4 to TRBJ2-2; perhaps TRBD2 as D (6 bases). Germline-derived CDR1 and CDR2 are MRHNA and SNTAGT. CDR3 length equals 16 residues. Trimming cost V 0 bases and J 5 bases, with 13 bases left between them. CDR3: CASSDSRGLKTGELFF. DNA for the CDR3: TGTGCCAGCAGTGACTCCCGGGGACTGAAAACCGGGGAGCTGTTTTTT.